The table lists the clone carrying this TCR beta chain with many counts. No antigen is known for it. This specimen comes from a study of spatial heterogeneity in lung cancer. Findings and limits, study-wide: Higher tumor mutation counts went along with higher counts of expanded intratumoral alpha and beta TCRs. Coverage of tumor T cells, by estimate, reached approximately 7% for alpha chains and less than 15% for beta chains.

Time point denoted: sample taken at primary tumor resection. V lost 2 bases to trimming and J lost 10 bases, with 9 bases between them. Germline CDR1 reads DFQATT; CDR2 reads SNEGSKA (reference sequence). The CDR3 is made up of 11 amino acids. TCRdb ran MiXCR on the 5' RACE reads and lists one entry per CDR3 protein. The repertoire consists of 15,000 to 20,000 distinct CDR3 sequences, with more than 5.5% occurring once and the leading ten covering around 3.7%. The rearrangement uses TRBV20-1 and TRBJ2-1; the D is unclear. The sequence was obtained from a female donor with early-stage non-small cell lung cancer. The starting material was lung tumor tissue, obtained at surgery. The CDR3 here is CSARPLREQFF. The DNA for the CDR3 is TGCAGTGCTAGACCCTTGCGGGAGCAGTTCTTC.